What follows are 18 T cell receptor beta chains derived from one specimen sequenced in a study of blood T cell repertoires in COVID-19. Assay used: immunoSEQ multiplex PCR; TCRdb lists only in-frame clones, some missing. The sample contains 200,000 or so clones, 80% to 90% of which appear only once. Sequencing used PBMCs or T cells enriched from blood (not recorded which). Source of these receptors: a woman between 40 and 55 years old with acute COVID-19.

The rearrangement joins TRBV28 to TRBJ2-2; tentative D call: TRBD2 (6 bases). V was shortened by 5 bases and J by 6 bases, with 22 bases between the two germline ends. CDR1 and CDR2 from the germline V gene are MDHEN and SYDVKM. This CDR3 is built from 17 residues. CDR3 sequence reads: CASSPPRRARGPGELFF. The CDR3 DNA reads as TGTGCCAGCAGTCCTCCTAGGAGGGCCCGGGGTCCCGGGGAGCTGTTTTTT.

The chain links TRBV5-1 to TRBJ2-4; D is uncertain. Trimming took off 4 bases at V and 7 bases at J, with 15 bases between the two ends. The length of the CDR3 is 14 residues. Germline CDR1 reads SGHRS; CDR2 reads YFSETQ. CDR3 nucleotide sequence: TGCGCCAGCAGCCCCTCCCCGACCAGGAACATTCAGTACTTC. Amino acid sequence: CASSPSPTRNIQYF.

The chain uses TRBV28 and TRBJ1-2, with D tentatively TRBD1 (6 bases). V shed 6 bases and J shed 4 bases, with 18 bases lying between them. The CDR3 consists of 15 residues. Germline values: CDR1 MDHEN, CDR2 SYDVKM. The CDR3 DNA reads TGTGCCAGCAGCTCCGGAACTACAGGGTTCTATGGCTACACCTTC. Translated, it gives CASSSGTTGFYGYTF.

This sequence joins TRBV27 and TRBJ1-5, with a tentative D call TRBD1 (5 bases). V lost 5 bases to trimming and J lost 2 bases, with 10 bases between them. Germline V CDR1 and CDR2: MNHEY, SMNVEV (reference sequence). The CDR3 runs 14 residues. The CDR3, as DNA: TGTGCCAGCAGTCGTATGGGGCGCAATCAGCCCCAGCATTTT. Translated: CASSRMGRNQPQHF.

The CDR3 DNA sequence: TGTGCCAGCGCCGGTACGGACGGAGGATGGTCACCCCTCCACTTT. Its protein is CASAGTDGGWSPLHF. The chain carries TRBV9 and TRBJ1-6; D uncertain. Germline CDR1 is SGDLS and CDR2 is YYNGEE. V gave up 7 bases and J gave up 10 bases, with 21 bases separating them. This CDR3 contains 15 residues.

The chain carries TRBV7-3 and TRBJ2-2; 8 positions match TRBD2. CDR3 length equals 15 residues. The ends lost 5 bases at V and 4 bases at J; junction bases unmatched: 6. The germline gives CDR1 SGHTA, CDR2 FQGTGA. The CDR3 DNA reads as TGTGCCAGCAGCCCGAGCGGGAGTTCCACCGGGGAGCTGTTTTTT. This gives the protein CASSPSGSSTGELFF.

V usage is TRBV19 and J usage is TRBJ1-1; 7 bases agree with TRBD1. The germline V gene encodes CDR1 LNHDA and CDR2 SQIVND (reference sequence). Trimming at V came to 5 bases and at J to 7 bases, leaving 10 bases not matched to a gene. The CDR3 is 14 amino acids. The CDR3 protein is CASSHPGQTVEAFF. CDR3 in DNA: TGTGCCAGTAGTCACCCGGGACAGACCGTTGAAGCTTTCTTT.

A word on this clone: One end of the junction is discordant with germline, which a read error may explain. V usage is TRBV6-1 and J usage is TRBJ2-3, with 7 bases lining up with TRBD1. CDR3 length: 15 amino acids. Germline V gene data show CDR1 as MNHNS and CDR2 as SASEGT. The chain's CDR3 is CASREAGGLTDTQYF. CDR3 nucleotides: TGTGCCAGCAGAGAAGCAGGGGGTCTAACAGATACGCAGTATTTT.

The rearrangement uses TRBV15 and TRBJ2-7, with D maybe TRBD2 (5 bases). V gave up 1 base and J gave up 6 bases, with 13 bases separating them. The CDR3 extends over 14 amino acids. CDR1 is LNHNV, CDR2 YYDKDF, per germline (reference sequence). In DNA form, the CDR3 reads TGTGCCACCAGCAGAGTTTTGGACTCCCGCGAGCAGTACTTC. Protein: CATSRVLDSREQYF. Variable domain in full (rest from reference TRBV15 and TRBJ2-7): DAMVIQNPRYQVTQFGKPVTLSCSQTLNHNVMYWYQQKSSQAPKLLFHYYDKDFNNEADTPDNFQSRRPNTSFCFLDIRSPGLGDTAMYLCATSRVLDSREQYFGPGTRLTVT.

J is TRBJ2-7 and V is TRBV6-2 or TRBV6-3; D is ambiguous. The CDR3 spans 16 residues. The germline CDR1 and CDR2 sequences are MNHEY and SVGEGT. The V and J ends lost 5 bases and 0 bases respectively, with 17 bases between them. The CDR3 sequence: CASSLFRGRISYEQYF. The CDR3 nucleotides read TGTGCCAGCAGTCTTTTCCGTGGGCGTATCTCCTACGAGCAGTACTTC.

This clone has a single count. J is TRBJ2-7 and V is TRBV3-1 (or the pseudogene TRBV3-2), with D perhaps matching TRBD2 (7 bases). There are 14 residues in the CDR3. The V end was cut by 4 bases, the J end by 4 bases, with 14 bases between. The germline V gene encodes CDR1 LGHDT and CDR2 YNNKEL (reference sequence). The CDR3 sequence is CASSRLGGAYEQYF. CDR3 nucleotide sequence: TGTGCCAGCAGCCGTTTGGGGGGGGCGTACGAGCAGTACTTC.

J is TRBJ1-3 and V is TRBV11-2; no reliable D call. Germline V gives CDR1 SGHAT, CDR2 FQNNGV. The CDR3 runs to 14 residues. V was pared by 1 base and J by 0 bases, with 4 bases between. CDR3 nucleotides: TGTGCCAGCAGCTTAGGAGTCTCTGGAAACACCATATATTTT. This codes for CASSLGVSGNTIYF.

The rearrangement links TRBV24-1 to TRBJ2-5; TRBD2 matches 11 bases. The CDR3 has 17 amino acids. V was clipped by 4 bases and J by 2 bases; unmatched bases: 8. In germline, CDR1 is KGHDR, CDR2 SFDVKD. The CDR3: CATSDVAGGQPQETQYF. In nucleotides, the CDR3 is TGTGCCACCAGTGACGTAGCGGGAGGGCAACCTCAAGAGACCCAGTACTTC.

Turning to this clone: The same CDR3 arises from other DNA sequences in this sample as well. This chain joins TRBV21-1 and TRBJ1-5. TRBV21-1 is flagged as a pseudogene. CDR3 length equals 13 residues. The DNA of the CDR3 is TGTGCCAGCAGCAAAGGAGGTAATCAGCCCCAGCATTTT. This sequence encodes CASSKGGNQPQHF.

The gene calls are TRBV19 and TRBJ1-6; 7 nucleotides match TRBD1. The CDR3 length is 10 residues. The junction had 3 bases not matched to a gene; V was cut back by 6 bases and J by 16 bases. Germline lookup yields CDR1 LNHDA and CDR2 SQIVND (reference sequence). The CDR3 protein is CASRGQWLHF. In DNA form, the CDR3 reads TGTGCCAGTAGGGGACAGTGGCTCCACTTT.

This clone has a handful of counts. This rearrangement joins TRBV11-2 to TRBJ2-1; TRBD2 agrees at 13 bases. This CDR3 is built from 19 residues. CDR1 and CDR2 (germline): SGHAT, FQNNGV. V dropped 1 base and J dropped 7; count of bases not matched to a gene: 13. The CDR3 is CASSLGDFPGLAGRNEQFF. CDR3 DNA: TGTGCCAGCAGCTTAGGGGACTTTCCGGGACTAGCGGGAAGGAATGAGCAGTTCTTC. Supplemented by reference TRBV11-2 and TRBJ2-1, the full variable domain reads EAGVAQSPRYKIIEKRQSVAFWCNPISGHATLYWYQQILGQGPKLLIQFQNNGVVDDSQLPKDRFSAERLKGVDSTLKIQPAKLEDSAVYLCASSLGDFPGLAGRNEQFFGPGTRLTVL.

The J gene is TRBJ1-5, the V gene TRBV10-3; 11 bases agree with TRBD1. CDR1 is ENHRY, CDR2 SYGVKD, per germline. Losses at the gene ends were 4 bases for V and 2 bases for J; bases not matched to a gene: 7. The CDR3 is made up of 17 amino acids. The CDR3 region is CAISAGTGGDGNQPQHF. The CDR3 DNA reads as TGTGCCATCAGTGCCGGGACAGGGGGAGATGGCAATCAGCCCCAGCATTTT.

The CDR3 region has the DNA TGTGCCAGCAGTTACTCCGGGACTAGCGGGAGGGTTAACCTCTACGAGCAGTACTTC. Its protein product is CASSYSGTSGRVNLYEQYF. The chain links TRBV6-2 or TRBV6-3 to TRBJ2-7; 16 bases agree with TRBD2. The ends lost 0 bases at V and 3 bases at J; junction bases unmatched: 8. The CDR3 covers 19 residues. The V gene's germline CDR1 is MNHEY and CDR2 SVGEGT.